This T cell receptor beta chain was identified during a study of T cell changes during pregnancy in multiple sclerosis. Libraries were prepared by immunoSEQ multiplex PCR; TCRdb keeps only in-frame clonotypes and omits some of them. This table holds 26,000 or so clones, about 88% found once. This CDR3 contains 15 residues. Germline V gene lookup returns CDR1 SNHLY and CDR2 FYNNEI. The J segment lost 3 bases and the V segment lost 4 bases, leaving 4 bases of the junction unmatched. This clone was detected once. The sample was CD8+ T cells from peripheral blood mononuclear cells, taken in the second trimester of pregnancy. The V gene is TRBV2, the J gene TRBJ2-3; 10 positions agree with TRBD2. The origin of this receptor is a female donor with multiple sclerosis, enrolled in a pregnancy study. CDR3 sequence (DNA): TGTGCCAGCAGTGTGGCTAGCGGGAGAACAGATACGCAGTATTTT. It codes for CASSVASGRTDTQYF.